The T cell receptor (beta chain) under discussion was sequenced for a study of shared clonotypes between healthy human individuals. Trimming removed 11 bases from V and 1 base from J; junction bases left unmatched: 10. The germline V gene has CDR1 MNHEY and CDR2 SVGAGI. The CDR3 contains 14 residues. Produced via immunoSEQ multiplex PCR; TCRdb's table is partial and in-frame only. The sample consists of over a million clones, 75% to 80% of them appearing once. This clone turned up a few times. This sequence originates from a young man in good health. Some clones in this sample may be carry-over from other donors' samples. Sequencing was carried out using memory CD4+ T cells from PBMCs. The subset denotes: CD45RA-negative fraction. The rearrangement links TRBV6-5 to TRBJ2-7, with 8 bases that match TRBD1. The CDR3 reads CASQGASASYEQYF. The DNA of the CDR3 is TGTGCCTCCCAGGGGGCTAGCGCATCCTACGAGCAGTACTTC.